The clone carrying this T cell receptor (beta chain) was counted ten times or more. The antigen remains undetermined. With molecular barcodes, quantitative 5'-RACE was used to make the TCR beta libraries. MiXCR, applied by TCRdb to the 5' RACE reads, yields one record per CDR3 protein. Here the sample spans about 39,000 distinct CDR3 sequences, 10% to 13% being singletons. The sample originates from a study of CD8 T cells in ankylosing spondylitis. The study's findings and limits: Clones linked to disease were reported to show significant enrichment in matched ankylosing spondylitis synovial fluid. In ankylosing spondylitis blood, a motif of roughly eight highly homologous TCR beta variants appeared characteristic. Disease-linked clones, CD8+, were relatively rare in peripheral blood.

The origin of this receptor is a male donor with ankylosing spondylitis or in good health (not recorded which). The sequencing input was blood, either unsorted or a sorted T cell fraction (not recorded which).

The DNA for the CDR3 is TGTGCCAGCACCTTTGGGGTACAGGGTCTCTCCTACGAGCAGTACTTC. It is translated as CASTFGVQGLSYEQYF. The chain carries TRBV7-2 and TRBJ2-7; the D gene is possibly TRBD1 (6 bases). Trimming stripped 7 bases from V and 0 bases from J, with 19 bases between. The length of the CDR3 is 16 residues. CDR1 and CDR2 from the germline V gene are SGHTA and FQGNSA.